Listed here are 12 T cell receptor beta chains from one sample, sequenced in a study of blood T cells in healthy people across ages. The authors ran a second PCR of about 6 to 11 cycles using a sample-barcoded 5' primer and a J-beta primer mix. Each CDR3 protein is one row after TCRdb ran MiXCR on the 5' RACE reads. This table has about a million distinct CDR3 sequences, 40% to 60% appearing once. Sequences were obtained from blood. The receptors were sampled from a man aged 25-40 years in good health.

This chain links TRBV7-2 with TRBJ2-1; 10 nucleotides agree with TRBD2. Unmatched junction bases numbered 5, after V lost 0 bases and J lost 9 bases. CDR3 size: 15 residues. Germline V lookup: CDR1 SGHTA, CDR2 FQGNSA. The CDR3 DNA is TGTGCCAGCAGCTTAGCGCCTAGCGGGGGCGGTGAGCAGTTCTTC. Residues: CASSLAPSGGGEQFF. Based on the CDR3 plus reference TRBV7-2 and TRBJ2-1, the full variable domain is GAGVSQSPSNKVTEKGKDVELRCDPISGHTALYWYRQSLGQGLEFLIYFQGNSAPDKSGLPSDRFSAERTGGSVSTLTIQRTQQEDSAVYLCASSLAPSGGGEQFFGPGTRLTVL.

The genes are TRBV7-9 and TRBJ1-1; possible D gene TRBD1, 5 bases. V was pared by 6 bases and J by 6 bases, with 14 bases between. There are 13 residues in the CDR3. Per the germline V gene, CDR1 is SEHNR and CDR2 is FQNEAQ (reference sequence). The CDR3 reads CASSKGQGSEAFF. DNA for the CDR3: TGTGCCAGCAGTAAAGGCCAGGGTTCTGAAGCTTTCTTT. Drawing the rest from reference TRBV7-9 and TRBJ1-1, the complete variable domain is DTGVSQNPRHKITKRGQNVTFRCDPISEHNRLYWYRQTLGQGPEFLTYFQNEAQLEKSRLLSDRFSAERPKGSFSTLEIQRTEQGDSAMYLCASSKGQGSEAFFGQGTRLTVV.

In the case of this clonotype: A much larger clone lies a single base off, so this may be a read error. The chain links TRBV4-1 to TRBJ2-5; TRBD1 or TRBD2 may be the D gene (5 bases each). The CDR3 loop spans 17 amino acids. V was shortened by 0 bases and J by 11 bases, with 25 bases between the two germline ends. The germline V gene encodes CDR1 MGHRA and CDR2 YSYEKL. In DNA form, the CDR3 reads TGCGCCAGCAGCCAAGATGGAGGACAAGGCGCCTACAATGAGCAGTACTTC. Protein sequence: CASSQDGGQGAYNEQYF.

Concerning this clonotype itself: At one end, the junction sequence differs from germline, possibly due to a read error. V usage is TRBV10-3 and J usage is TRBJ2-5; 8 positions agree with TRBD2. The CDR3 length is 13 residues. The germline CDR1 and CDR2 sequences are ENHRY and SYGVKD. CDR3 region: CAISDSGGETRYF. For the CDR3, the DNA is TGTGCCATCAGTGATTCGGGGGGGGAGACCCGGTACTTC.

This clonotype was counted a few times. A much bigger clone sits one base away, suggesting this may be a read error. The V gene is TRBV10-3, the J gene TRBJ1-5; tentatively, D is TRBD1 (5 bases). The V end lost 8 bases, the J end lost 2 bases, and 10 bases lay between the germline ends. The CDR3 totals 13 residues. The germline V gene has CDR1 ENHRY and CDR2 SYGVKD. The CDR3 sequence is CAIGGDGNQPQHF. DNA for the CDR3: TGTGCCATCGGGGGGGATGGCAATCAGCCCCAGCATTTT.

The chain has TRBV2 and TRBJ1-4; TRBD1 aligns across 9 bases. The CDR3 contains 14 residues. V was clipped by 6 bases and J by 8 bases; unmatched bases: 7. The V gene's germline CDR1 is SNHLY and CDR2 FYNNEI. Here the CDR3 reads CASREQGAGEKLFF. CDR3 nucleotide sequence: TGTGCCAGCAGGGAACAGGGGGCAGGAGAAAAACTGTTTTTT.

This clonotype was observed a handful of times. The chain employs TRBV20-1 and TRBJ2-3; maybe TRBD2 (5 bases). The V end lost 3 bases, the J end lost 5 bases, and 18 bases lay between the germline ends. Germline loops: CDR1 DFQATT, CDR2 SNEGSKA (reference sequence). CDR3 size: 15 residues. The CDR3 is CSASRRLAFGDTQYF. CDR3 DNA: TGCAGTGCTAGTAGGCGGCTAGCCTTTGGAGATACGCAGTATTTT.

This clonotype was recorded many times. The V call is TRBV29-1, the J call TRBJ1-2, with a possible D match to TRBD1 (6 bases). Germline lookup yields CDR1 SQVTM and CDR2 ANQGSEA. The length of the CDR3 is 15 residues. Trimming pared 3 bases from V and 6 bases from J, leaving 20 bases between. The CDR3 loop is CSVESDRTRVDGYTF. In DNA, the CDR3 is TGCAGCGTTGAGAGTGACAGGACCCGTGTGGATGGCTACACCTTC.

The chain has TRBV6-1 and TRBJ1-1; D might be TRBD1 (5 bases). Trimming stripped 7 bases from V and 0 bases from J, with 12 bases between. The germline CDR1 and CDR2 sequences are MNHNS and SASEGT. The CDR3 loop spans 14 amino acids. In DNA form, the CDR3 reads TGTGCCAGCATCCCGACGGGGGTGAACACTGAAGCTTTCTTT. It is translated as CASIPTGVNTEAFF.

The V call is TRBV9, the J call TRBJ2-1; D remains unclear. Germline V CDR1 and CDR2: SGDLS, YYNGEE. V lost 1 base, J lost 9 bases, and 8 bases lay in between. This CDR3 region has 12 residues. The CDR3 sequence is CASSVYSGEQFF. CDR3 DNA sequence: TGTGCCAGCAGCGTATATTCGGGTGAGCAGTTCTTC.

There are a few counts of this clonotype. The chain joins TRBV20-1 to TRBJ2-7; the D is unclear. This CDR3 has 14 amino acids. Trimming shortened V by 0 bases and J by 5 bases, and 14 bases separated the two germline ends. Germline CDR1 DFQATT, CDR2 SNEGSKA (reference sequence). The CDR3 nucleotides are TGCAGTGCTAGAGATGGGCTAGTCGGTCACGAGCAGTACTTC. As protein: CSARDGLVGHEQYF.

The rearrangement links TRBV10-3 to TRBJ1-4, with D possibly being TRBD1 (5 bases). Trimming left V 8 bases short and J 6 bases short, with 16 bases between. Germline assignment: CDR1 ENHRY and CDR2 SYGVKD. The CDR3 covers 14 residues. CDR3 in DNA: TGTGCCATCTCAACATCGGGGGGTGATGAAAAACTGTTTTTT. It yields the protein CAISTSGGDEKLFF.